This T cell receptor beta chain comes out of a study of cytomegalovirus exposure and HLA in healthy donors. Use of 60 Vbeta and 13 Jbeta primers characterized the PCR. The assay was immunoSEQ multiplex PCR, and TCRdb's table has in-frame clones only and misses some. The sample records some 90,000 clones, more than 60% being singletons. This CDR3 is built from 13 residues. Germline V gives CDR1 MNHEY, CDR2 SVGAGI. Sequencing was performed on PBMCs. The receptor was derived from a man aged 45-60 years in good health and CMV-seronegative. V is TRBV6-5 and J is TRBJ2-5; TRBD2 matches 8 bases. The J call may not be correct, given that the DNA end is closer to TRBJ2-7. The CDR3 nucleotides read TGTGCCAGCAGCCGGACTAGCCATTACGAGCAGTACTTC. Translation: CASSRTSHYEQYF.